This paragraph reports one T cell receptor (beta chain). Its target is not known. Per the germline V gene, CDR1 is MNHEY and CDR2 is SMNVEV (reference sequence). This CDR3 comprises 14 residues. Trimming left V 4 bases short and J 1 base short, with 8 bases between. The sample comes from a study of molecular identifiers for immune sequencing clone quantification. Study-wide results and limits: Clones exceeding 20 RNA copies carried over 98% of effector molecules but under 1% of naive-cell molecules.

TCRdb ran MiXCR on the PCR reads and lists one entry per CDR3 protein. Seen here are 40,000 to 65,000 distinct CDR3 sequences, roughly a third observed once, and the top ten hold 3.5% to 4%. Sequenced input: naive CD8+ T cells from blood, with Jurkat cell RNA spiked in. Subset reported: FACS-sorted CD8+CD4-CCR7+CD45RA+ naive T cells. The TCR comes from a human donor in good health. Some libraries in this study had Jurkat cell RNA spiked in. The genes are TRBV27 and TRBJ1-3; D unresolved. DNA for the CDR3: TGTGCCAGCAGTTATCGGGGTTCTGGAAACACCATATATTTT. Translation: CASSYRGSGNTIYF.